This T cell receptor beta chain was documented in a study of shared clonotypes between healthy human individuals. Study observations and caveats: Limited genetic and exposure-history diversity came from having few donors. Naive subsets generally had larger estimated richness than memory subsets.

Profiled with immunoSEQ multiplex PCR; TCRdb holds only in-frame clones, not every one. In the table there are about 2.4 million clones, over 85% of which are singletons. The V end lost 5 bases, the J end lost 0 bases, and 14 bases lay between the germline ends. Germline V gene data show CDR1 as SGHVS and CDR2 as FNYEAQ. This CDR3 spans 16 amino acids. Concerning this clone: Antigen specificity is unknown.

The chain has TRBV7-6 and TRBJ2-1; perhaps TRBD1 as D (5 bases). Input material: naive CD4+ T cells from PBMCs. The subset here: CD45RA+ positively selected. The sequence was collected from a man younger than 30 in good health. Some clones in this sample may be carry-over from other donors' samples. CDR3 nucleotides: TGTGCCAGCAGCCGGGCTTTGGGGCCCTCCTACAATGAGCAGTTCTTC. Amino acid sequence: CASSRALGPSYNEQFF.